This T cell receptor beta chain comes out of a study of T cell changes during pregnancy in multiple sclerosis. The method was immunoSEQ multiplex PCR; TCRdb's version includes in-frame clones alone and lacks a portion of them. Among approximately 80,000 clones listed, about nine tenths were seen once. The TCR was taken from a female donor in good health, serving as a control in a pregnancy study. Some clones in this sample may be carry-over from other donors' samples. Sequences were derived from PBMCs, sampled in the first trimester of pregnancy.

CDR3 loop: CASSPIPGQLYEQYF. The CDR3 DNA reads as TGTGCCAGTAGTCCAATACCGGGACAGCTATACGAGCAGTACTTC. This rearrangement joins TRBV19 to TRBJ2-7; 7 bases agree with TRBD1. After removal of 5 bases from V and 4 bases from J, the junction contained 11 bases not matched to a gene. Germline assignment: CDR1 LNHDA and CDR2 SQIVND (reference sequence). The CDR3 runs to 15 residues. Full variable domain (missing parts from reference TRBV19 and TRBJ2-7): DGGITQSPKYLFRKEGQNVTLSCEQNLNHDAMYWYRQDPGQGLRLIYYSQIVNDFQKGDIAEGYSVSREKKESFPLTVTSAQKNPTAFYLCASSPIPGQLYEQYFGPGTRLTVT.